The clone carrying this T cell receptor delta chain was detected only once. The data belong to a study of gamma-delta T cells after stem cell transplantation. TCRdb reanalyzed the RT-PCR reads using CATT. The sample contains about 2,500 delta-chain clones, over 20% of which appear only once. The CDR3 totals 20 residues. Per the germline V gene, CDR1 is TSWWSYY and CDR2 is QGS. Trimming cost V 5 bases and J 1 base; bases outside gene matches: 21. The clonotype originates from a human donor. It is not recorded whose cells these are; they may come from a transplant donor. The chain recombines TRDV1 with TRDJ1; 8 bases map to TRDD3. The J gene comes from matching the DNA to germline here; TCRdb lacks it. What was sequenced was gamma-delta T cells. The CDR3 region has the DNA TGTGCTCTTGGGAACACCAGTACTACTGAGGGATACGATGGCACCGATAAACTCATCTTT. Translated: CALGNTSTTEGYDGTDKLIF.